This TCR beta chain was found in a study of T cells in localized non-small cell lung cancer. The sample holds a few counts of this clone. Sequenced by immunoSEQ multiplex PCR; TCRdb stores in-frame clones only, minus some. The table shows 5,500 to 8,000 clones, with about 47% occurring only once. The TCR was taken from a man between 40 and 69 years old with stage III lung adenocarcinoma. The sequencing here drew on lung tumor tissue, taken before any cancer treatment.

This CDR3 is CASTQDGAGGELFF. The CDR3 coding sequence is TGTGCCAGCACCCAGGATGGGGCGGGCGGGGAGCTGTTTTTT. The chain is built from TRBV11-3 and TRBJ2-2; tentatively, D is TRBD1 or TRBD2 (5 bases each). The CDR3 sequence is 14 residues long. Per the germline V gene, CDR1 is SGHNT and CDR2 is YENEEA. V was cut by 7 bases and J by 7 bases, with 16 bases left in between.